This TCR beta chain originates from a study of T cells in women clearing cervical HPV infection (dated by TCRdb to the late 2010s). Regarding the study in general: The cases were 25 women with histologically confirmed HPV16-related CIN3 or worse, and 2 of these cases were invasive cancers. Controls were around 23 women whose single incident HPV16 infection cleared within 12 months without precancer or cancer developing. Blood from cases was collected at the visit where the lesion was first found, while blood from controls was collected once the infection could no longer be detected. For cases, a median interval of roughly 150 days, with an interquartile range of 90 to 200 days, was observed between lesion detection and blood sampling. Since only a few of the women had HLA typing available, the possibility that HLA type was acting as a confounder could not be ruled out. The exploratory proof-of-principle case-control study was nested within the Guanacaste HPV Natural History Study in Costa Rica and compared TCR repertoires across cervical HPV16 outcomes. Cases were matched to controls by age within five years and by the year the sample was collected. Cases had a median age of approximately 32 years compared with more than 37 for controls, and baseline characteristics showed no significant differences between the groups. The parent cohort enrolled about 9,900 women aged 18 or older in Guanacaste, Costa Rica, in 1993 to 1994 and followed the women for seven years. Five blinded duplicates per group were added as quality controls, so that about 60 samples were obtained: around 50 participants and 10 replicates.

As concerns this clone: Its antigen remains undetermined. The CDR3 extends 3 residues past the end of the read, so its final part is completed from the germline J gene.

Every participant had a single incident cervical HPV16 infection, and women with prevalent HPV16 infections were excluded. Cervical HPV DNA was detected by MY09/MY11 PCR, and genotyping was performed by dot-blot hybridization. Roughly 15 mL of heparinized blood were centrifuged, and the buffy coat was split into aliquots, frozen at -30 degrees C, and then kept at -80 degrees C. QIAGEN kits were used to extract genomic DNA from the buffy coat specimens. What the authors observed across the whole study: Significantly higher TCR repertoire richness was observed in CIN3+ cases than in controls across sequencing depths, whereas no difference in evenness was found. Cases were distinguished from controls with an estimated AUC of approximately 0.83 by random forest classifiers combining richness and V gene abundances. Cases had lower TRBV6-7 relative abundance than controls (roughly 0.12% versus 0.17%; Bonferroni P = 0.0008). Because T-cell numbers per sample were unknown, differences in richness could reflect varying T-cell content rather than repertoire biology. The cross-sectional design could not show whether associations preceded infection or resulted from it; effector/memory subsets and HPV-specific T cells were not isolated.

The germline V gene provides CDR1 MNHEY and CDR2 SVGEGT. V has 5 bases trimmed and J has 6 bases trimmed; junction bases matching no gene number 12. The CDR3 sequence holds 15 residues, the cysteine and phenylalanine included. Part of the CDR3 DNA is given, 36 bases translated from base 1. The immunoSEQ assay used multiplex PCR to amplify TCR beta CDR3 regions from an average of around 1.2 ug of genomic DNA per sample. Primer bias was corrected in the assay by using a complete synthetic TCR repertoire to establish an amplification baseline. Amplicons were sequenced on the Illumina platform. In the source study's methods: Error correction of the sequences involved clustering with frequency ratios plus a modified nearest-neighbor algorithm, after which the sequences were analyzed in the immunoSEQ Analyzer using IMGT gene definitions. TCR richness and evenness were averaged over 20 rarefaction repeats at each rarefaction depth, excluding samples with fewer sequences than the depth. V, D and J gene relative abundances were compared between groups with Wilcoxon rank sum tests, applying FDR correction. Blinded duplicates gave an intraclass correlation of roughly 95% for TCR richness and an average of roughly 76% across around 70 gene segments. In its TCRdb copy, this immuneACCESS table keeps in-frame sequences only and misses some clones. Where compared with another copy, unresolved V genes explain less than half of these, and the others have no known cause. The DNA was the basis for D and trimming; V, J and clone size are from that table. The sample's clone listing holds approximately 31,000 clones. More than 4% of the sample is in the top ten clones.

The receptor comes from a woman between 18 and 75 years old with a cervical HPV16 infection that either progressed to CIN3+ or cleared (not recorded which). This receptor chain uses TRBV6-2 or TRBV6-3 and TRBJ2-5; 7 bases in between match TRBD2. Material: blood buffy coat. CDR3 region: CASSKPAGRDKTQYF. CDR3 bases read: TGTGCCAGCAGTAAACCAGCGGGAAGGGATAAGACC.